This paragraph covers one TCR beta chain sequence. Its antigen is undetermined. Germline V gene data show CDR1 as SGHTA and CDR2 as FQGTGA. V dropped 7 bases and J dropped 0 bases, with 9 bases sitting between them. The CDR3 contains 13 residues. PCR amplification relied on 60 Vbeta primers (plus 13 Jbeta primers). Sequencing was performed with immunoSEQ multiplex PCR; in TCRdb, only in-frame clones are kept and a portion is missing. The profile covers about 130,000 clones, with roughly 79% appearing a single time and around 1.8% taken by the ten largest. This entry belongs to a study of cytomegalovirus exposure and HLA in healthy donors. General study points: The number of N-insertions in an Asian-associated ancestry cluster was reportedly below the 666-donor mean in a later analysis.

Material: PBMCs. This TCR was recovered from a woman between 40 and 55 years old in good health and CMV-seronegative. The chain recombines TRBV7-3 with TRBJ1-1; weak D call: TRBD1 (6 bases). The CDR3 region is CASTRTVNTEAFF. CDR3 sequence (DNA): TGTGCCAGCACACGGACAGTGAACACTGAAGCTTTCTTT.